This note documents a single T cell receptor (beta chain) sequence. The source of the sample is a study of blood T cell repertoires in COVID-19. The CDR3 is made up of 15 amino acids. V shed 0 bases, J shed 0 bases, and the junction held 2 bases outside the gene matches. The germline V gene encodes CDR1 WNHNN and CDR2 SYGVQD (reference sequence). TCRdb keeps only in-frame clones here, not all; method: immunoSEQ multiplex PCR. This table holds 250,000 to 350,000 clones, around 90% found once. The gene calls are TRBV10-1 and TRBJ2-7; the match to TRBD2 covers 7 bases. Sequencing was done on a sample of PBMCs or T cells enriched from blood (not recorded which). This TCR was sampled from a woman between 25 and 40 years old who had recovered from COVID-19. The CDR3 region has the DNA TGCGCCAGCAGTGAGTCAGCGGGGAGCTCCTACGAGCAGTACTTC. This sequence encodes CASSESAGSSYEQYF.